This T cell receptor beta chain was profiled in a study of cytomegalovirus exposure and HLA in healthy donors. Trimming took 5 bases from V and 6 from J, leaving 7 bases between them. The CDR3 contains 12 residues. Germline lookup yields CDR1 SGHTA and CDR2 FQGNSA. Both 60 Vbeta primers and 13 Jbeta primers went into the PCR. Data came from immunoSEQ multiplex PCR; TCRdb stores just in-frame clones and leaves some out. The table lists 100,000 or so clones, 76% of them singletons. The source material was PBMCs. The genes are TRBV7-2 and TRBJ2-2; the D is unclear. The source of this sequence is a man between 40 and 49 years old in good health and CMV-seropositive. The CDR3 is CASSDLPGELFF. The DNA for the CDR3 is TGTGCCAGCAGCGACTTACCCGGGGAGCTGTTTTTT.